A single sample is the source of the 24 T cell receptor beta chains below, sequenced in a study of cytomegalovirus exposure and HLA in healthy donors. Primers for the PCR totalled 60 Vbeta and 13 Jbeta. Clones were read by immunoSEQ multiplex PCR, and TCRdb kept only the in-frame ones, dropping some. Altogether some 130,000 clones are present, about 82% being singletons, with the ten largest covering about 4.5%. The sample consisted of PBMCs. The receptor set was obtained from a man aged 30 to 39 in good health.

The V and J genes are TRBV25-1 and TRBJ2-1; weak D call: TRBD2 (6 bases). With 6 bases removed from V and 2 bases from J, the gap between germline ends came to 8 bases. The CDR3 contains 13 residues. The germline CDR1 and CDR2 sequences are MGHDK and SYGVNS. The CDR3 sequence: CASSGRPYNEQFF. The CDR3, as DNA: TGTGCCAGCAGCGGGAGACCCTACAATGAGCAGTTCTTC.

V usage is TRBV7-2 and J usage is TRBJ2-7; 12 bases align to TRBD2. Trimming at V came to 5 bases and at J to 2 bases, leaving 4 bases not matched to a gene. This CDR3 is 15 amino acids long. Germline CDR1 reads SGHTA; CDR2 reads FQGNSA. The CDR3 DNA reads TGTGCCAGCAGCCGTCGGACTAGCGGGACCTACGAGCAGTACTTC. It yields the protein CASSRRTSGTYEQYF.

V gene TRBV5-1 combines with J gene TRBJ2-6, with TRBD1 matching over 10 bases. CDR3 length: 16 amino acids. Trimming removed 1 base from V and 9 bases from J; junction bases left unmatched: 7. The germline V gene has CDR1 SGHRS and CDR2 YFSETQ. CDR3 amino acids: CASSLLGQGPSNVLTF. DNA for the CDR3: TGCGCCAGCAGCTTGCTGGGACAGGGGCCCAGCAACGTCCTGACTTTC.

This clone appeared once. The chain recombines TRBV7-9 with TRBJ1-1, with D possibly TRBD1 on 6 matching bases. V was cut by 1 base and J by 2 bases, with 14 bases left in between. This CDR3 contains 16 residues. Germline values: CDR1 SEHNR, CDR2 FQNEAQ (reference sequence). The CDR3 loop is CASSLGRGGTNTEAFF. CDR3 DNA sequence: TGTGCCAGCAGCTTAGGGCGGGGGGGCACCAACACTGAAGCTTTCTTT.

The chain is built from TRBV4-1 and TRBJ2-7; 8 bases map to TRBD1. Per the germline V gene, CDR1 is MGHRA and CDR2 is YSYEKL. This CDR3 region has 16 residues. Losses at the gene ends were 4 bases for V and 7 bases for J; bases not matched to a gene: 15. Written as DNA, the CDR3 is TGCGCCAGCAGCCCCACGACAGGGGACCTGTTAGGAGAGCAGTACTTC. It yields the protein CASSPTTGDLLGEQYF.

This chain links TRBV4-1 with TRBJ1-3; TRBD1 matches at 8 bases. The CDR3 consists of 15 residues. J gave up 8 bases and V 0 bases, and 6 bases lay outside the gene matches. CDR1 is MGHRA, CDR2 YSYEKL, per germline. The chain's CDR3 is CASSQDSGGGYTIYF. CDR3 bases: TGCGCCAGCAGCCAAGATTCAGGGGGCGGATACACCATATATTTT.

The chain couples TRBV19 to TRBJ2-5, with TRBD1 identical over 9 bases. The germline V gene has CDR1 LNHDA and CDR2 SQIVND (reference sequence). Unmatched junction bases numbered 11, after V lost 4 bases and J lost 5 bases. The CDR3 is 16 amino acids. The CDR3 bases are TGTGCCAGTAGTACAGGACAGGGGACGTTTGGGGAGACCCAGTACTTC. This gives the protein CASSTGQGTFGETQYF.

The chain links TRBV6-5 to TRBJ1-2, with unresolved D. The germline V and J ends were trimmed by 2 bases and 2 bases, with 3 bases remaining between them. Per germline, CDR1 MNHEY and CDR2 SVGAGI. The CDR3 is 12 residues long. CDR3 bases: TGTGCCAGCAGTTACGCGAACTATGGCTACACCTTC. Translation gives CASSYANYGYTF.

This chain connects TRBV6-6 to TRBJ2-7; D is perhaps TRBD1 (6 bases). V was clipped by 7 bases and J by 1 base, with 14 bases between them. Germline-derived CDR1 and CDR2 are MNHNY and SVGAGI (reference sequence). The CDR3 runs 14 residues. In DNA form, the CDR3 reads TGTGCCAGCATTCCCTCGACAGGATCCTACGAGCAGTACTTC. Its translation: CASIPSTGSYEQYF.

The rearrangement uses TRBV11-2 and TRBJ1-1; D is perhaps TRBD1 (5 bases). This CDR3 contains 16 residues. Trimming shortened V by 4 bases and J by 1 base, and 16 bases separated the two germline ends. Germline CDR1 is SGHAT and CDR2 is FQNNGV. CDR3 sequence reads: CASSSQGERGNTEAFF. Written as DNA, the CDR3 is TGTGCCAGCAGCTCTCAAGGGGAAAGGGGGAACACTGAAGCTTTCTTT.

The chain is built from TRBV7-2 and TRBJ1-2; TRBD1 matches 8 bases. The CDR3 runs to 14 residues. In germline, CDR1 is SGHTA, CDR2 FQGNSA. V shed 5 bases, J shed 4 bases, and the junction held 6 bases outside the gene matches. The CDR3 region has the DNA TGTGCCAGCAGCCCCATAGGGACAGGCTATGGCTACACCTTC. Protein: CASSPIGTGYGYTF.

The chain combines TRBV4-3 with TRBJ2-2; D is possibly TRBD1 (5 bases). The CDR3 consists of 16 residues. Germline lookup yields CDR1 LGHNA and CDR2 YSLEER. V shed 1 base and J shed 0 bases, with 9 bases lying between them. The CDR3 DNA is TGCGCCAGCAGCCAAGGTCAGGGCCCGAACACCGGGGAGCTGTTTTTT. Its translation is CASSQGQGPNTGELFF.

Here the CDR3 DNA reads TGTGCCAGCAGCCCGCGGGGAGGGGAGCAAGAGACCCAGTACTTC. Translation gives CASSPRGGEQETQYF. The chain carries TRBV7-9 and TRBJ2-5; 7 bases align to TRBD2. The ends lost 5 bases at V and 2 bases at J; junction bases unmatched: 8. CDR3 length: 15 amino acids. In germline, CDR1 is SEHNR, CDR2 FQNEAQ (reference sequence).

A word on this clone: An end of the junction differs from the germline gene, which may be a read error. The chain's CDR3 is CSSSFTSGKGGELFF. The CDR3 nucleotides are TGTTCCAGCAGCTTCACTAGCGGGAAGGGCGGGGAGCTGTTTTTT. The chain employs TRBV7-9 and TRBJ2-2; TRBD2 matches at 10 bases. Germline lookup yields CDR1 SEHNR and CDR2 FQNEAQ (reference sequence). This CDR3 is built from 15 residues.

This clone was counted a single time. The V call is TRBV10-3, the J call TRBJ2-2; 10 nucleotides match TRBD2. CDR1 is ENHRY and CDR2 is SYGVKD in the germline V gene. The V and J ends lost 9 bases and 2 bases, in that order; junction bases with no gene match: 3. The CDR3 has 14 residues. This CDR3 reads CAITSGANTGELFF. In DNA, the CDR3 is TGTGCCATTACTAGCGGGGCAAACACCGGGGAGCTGTTTTTT.

The rearrangement joins TRBV28 to TRBJ2-5; perhaps TRBD1 as D (6 bases). TRBJ2-7 matches the DNA end more closely, so the J call is doubtful. Germline values: CDR1 MDHEN, CDR2 SYDVKM. The CDR3 is made up of 14 amino acids. CDR3 DNA sequence: TGTGCCAGCAGTTTGGGGGCCCGGAGGTACGAGCAGTACTTC. This translates into CASSLGARRYEQYF.

The chain links TRBV11-2 to TRBJ2-2; TRBD1 agrees at 11 bases. The trim removed 5 bases at V and 3 bases at J, leaving 8 bases unmatched. CDR1 is SGHAT and CDR2 is FQNNGV in the germline V gene. CDR3 length: 17 amino acids. CDR3 sequence: CASSIPGQGADTGELFF. As DNA, the CDR3 is TGTGCCAGCAGCATTCCCGGACAGGGGGCGGACACCGGGGAGCTGTTTTTT.

J is TRBJ2-1 and V is TRBV19, with TRBD2 matching 12 bases. This CDR3 region has 15 residues. CDR1 and CDR2 (germline): LNHDA, SQIVND (reference sequence). V shed 10 bases, J shed 7 bases, and the junction held 11 bases outside the gene matches. Here the CDR3 DNA reads TGTGCCACCGCAGTACTAGCGGGAGGCACGAATGAGCAGTTCTTC. Residues: CATAVLAGGTNEQFF.

The chain combines TRBV11-3 with TRBJ2-7, with a possible D match to TRBD2 (5 bases). Germline V lookup: CDR1 SGHNT, CDR2 YENEEA. V was shortened by 2 bases and J by 4 bases, with 24 bases between the two germline ends. The CDR3 has 18 amino acids. The DNA of the CDR3 is TGTGCCAGCAGCTTAACGGGGATTAGCACCACGGTGGGATACGAGCAGTACTTC. It is translated as CASSLTGISTTVGYEQYF. Full variable domain (rest looked up from reference TRBV11-3 and TRBJ2-7): EAGVVQSPRYKIIEKKQPVAFWCNPISGHNTLYWYLQNLGQGPELLIRYENEEAVDDSQLPKDRFSAERLKGVDSTLKIQPAELGDSAVYLCASSLTGISTTVGYEQYFGPGTRLTVT.

The chain recombines TRBV30 with TRBJ2-3, with D tentatively TRBD2 (5 bases). V dropped 4 bases and J dropped 2 bases, with 10 bases sitting between them. Germline V gene sequence: CDR1 GTSNPN, CDR2 SVGIG (reference sequence). CDR3 length: 13 residues. CDR3 sequence reads: CAWTSGNTDTQYF. CDR3 coding DNA: TGTGCCTGGACAAGCGGTAACACAGATACGCAGTATTTT.

The V gene is TRBV19, the J gene TRBJ1-1; TRBD1 is a possible D gene (6 bases). CDR3 size: 16 residues. The germline V gene encodes CDR1 LNHDA and CDR2 SQIVND (reference sequence). With 6 bases removed from V and 1 base from J, the gap between germline ends came to 18 bases. CDR3 loop: CASRTRPGQTNTEAFF. The DNA of the CDR3 is TGTGCCAGTAGAACCCGCCCGGGACAAACGAACACTGAAGCTTTCTTT.

The chain recombines TRBV30 with TRBJ2-2; no clear D. The CDR3 runs 11 residues. V was shortened by 8 bases and J by 7 bases, with 11 bases between the two germline ends. Germline values: CDR1 GTSNPN, CDR2 SVGIG (reference sequence). Here the CDR3 DNA reads TGTGCCCTCGGGTGGCACGGGGAGCTGTTTTTT. This encodes CALGWHGELFF.

This chain joins TRBV19 and TRBJ2-6, with 8 bases matching TRBD1. After removal of 11 bases from V and 5 bases from J, the junction contained 14 bases not matched to a gene. This CDR3 is 16 amino acids long. CDR1 is LNHDA, CDR2 SQIVND, per germline (reference sequence). The CDR3 protein is CAVPQGAVNWANVLTF. In DNA, the CDR3 is TGTGCCGTTCCGCAGGGGGCGGTTAACTGGGCCAACGTCCTGACTTTC.

A single count supports this clone. V usage is TRBV30 and J usage is TRBJ2-2, with D possibly TRBD1 on 6 matching bases. Germline values: CDR1 GTSNPN, CDR2 SVGIG (reference sequence). Deletions cut 8 bases from V and 5 bases from J, with 15 bases between. The CDR3 has 13 amino acids. The CDR3 DNA sequence: TGTGCCGGAGCAGGGGCGTCAACCGGGGAGCTGTTTTTT. Its protein product is CAGAGASTGELFF.